This T cell receptor (beta chain) comes out of a study of Graves' ophthalmopathy and Graves' hyperthyroidism. The V end lost 5 bases, the J end lost 5 bases, and 24 bases lay between the germline ends. The CDR3 covers 17 residues. In germline, CDR1 is SGHAT, CDR2 FQNNGV. Study-level points and caveats: Most expanded thyroid clonotypes above 0.001 frequency also appeared in blood. The model forecast ophthalmopathy progression, reaching roughly 70% sensitivity and around 72% specificity.

As concerns this clonotype: Its antigen is not identified.

The authors diagnosed from clinical symptoms, serum thyroxine, TRAb, thyroid ultrasound and orbital computed tomography. RNA served as the template for amplifying TCR beta CDR3 regions. Second-round multiplex PCR came after first-round RT-PCR with HTBI primers. TCRdb ran MiXCR on the multiplex PCR reads and lists one entry per CDR3 protein. The sample has some 350,000 distinct CDR3 sequences, 17% seen once. Material: peripheral blood. The sequence was obtained from an adult woman with stable Graves' hyperthyroidism. This chain connects TRBV11-2 to TRBJ2-5; TRBD2 might be the D (7 bases). This CDR3 reads CASSPKGGQGIWETQYF. The CDR3 DNA follows: TGTGCCAGCAGCCCAAAGGGGGGGCAGGGGATTTGGGAGACCCAGTACTTC. The full variable domain, in which reference TRBV11-2 and TRBJ2-5 provide the parts outside the CDR3, is EAGVAQSPRYKIIEKRQSVAFWCNPISGHATLYWYQQILGQGPKLLIQFQNNGVVDDSQLPKDRFSAERLKGVDSTLKIQPAKLEDSAVYLCASSPKGGQGIWETQYFGPGTRLLVL.